The clone carrying this T cell receptor beta chain was observed once. This entry belongs to a study of T cells in tuberculosis. This CDR3 comprises 11 residues. The ends were cut back, 6 bases at V and 11 bases at J, with 13 bases in the middle. Looked up from germline, CDR1 is MNHEY and CDR2 is SMNVEV (reference sequence). Only in-frame clones appear in the TCRdb table, and some are missing; sequencing was by immunoSEQ multiplex PCR. The sample shows about 58,000 clones, approximately 85% of them seen only once. Cells were sorted from thawed PBMC rested overnight and stained with GMM-loaded CD1B tetramer, viability dye and anti-CD3. CD1B tetramers were loaded with Rhodococcus equi-derived C32 glucose monomycolate.

Sequenced: CD1b-GMM tetramer-negative cells sorted from PBMCs. The sequence was collected from an adult woman with latent tuberculosis. This sequence joins TRBV27 and TRBJ1-1; weak D call: TRBD1 (5 bases). The CDR3 DNA reads as TGTGCCAGCAGAAAAGGGGTGCGTGCTTTCTTT. The encoded protein is CASRKGVRAFF.